The next 9 T cell receptor beta chains were all read from a single sample in a study of blood T cell repertoires in COVID-19. Here immunoSEQ multiplex PCR was the method, and the copy in TCRdb shows in-frame clones only, minus some. Found here are under 200,000 clones, approximately 88% of them singletons; the top ten hold about 6.6%. The specimen was PBMCs or T cells enriched from blood (not recorded which). Receptor source: a woman aged 50 to 65 who had recovered from COVID-19.

V is TRBV7-2 and J is TRBJ1-6; 11 bases align to TRBD1. The junction had 10 bases not matched to a gene; V was cut back by 5 bases and J by 4 bases. The CDR3 covers 18 residues. Germline CDR1 and CDR2: SGHTA and FQGNSA. The chain's CDR3 is CASSTWTGGGRYNSPLHF. The CDR3 DNA reads as TGTGCCAGCAGCACCTGGACAGGGGGCGGCCGGTATAATTCACCCCTCCACTTT.

The rearrangement uses TRBV3-1 (or the pseudogene TRBV3-2) and TRBJ1-6; D uncertain. The CDR3 length is 15 residues. V dropped 2 bases and J dropped 6 bases, with 11 bases sitting between them. Germline values: CDR1 LGHDT, CDR2 YNNKEL (reference sequence). The DNA for the CDR3 is TGTGCCAGCAGCCAATTGCGGCCCTCTAATTCACCCCTCCACTTT. This translates into CASSQLRPSNSPLHF.

This clone has just a few counts. The chain is built from TRBV7-2 and TRBJ2-5; no reliable D call. Trimming cost V 0 bases and J 3 bases, with 8 bases left between them. The CDR3 has 14 amino acids. Per the germline V gene, CDR1 is SGHTA and CDR2 is FQGNSA. The CDR3 region has the DNA TGTGCCAGCAGCTTAGCTCCCATCAAAGAGACCCAGTACTTC. As protein: CASSLAPIKETQYF.

This rearrangement joins TRBV5-1 to TRBJ1-5, with D possibly matching TRBD1 (5 bases). Germline V gene data show CDR1 as SGHRS and CDR2 as YFSETQ. This CDR3 comprises 14 residues. V was pared by 0 bases and J by 3 bases, with 7 bases between. CDR3 DNA: TGCGCCAGCAGCTTGGGGGGGGTCAATCAGCCCCAGCATTTT. This codes for CASSLGGVNQPQHF.

This chain connects TRBV12-5 to TRBJ1-1; D might be TRBD1 (6 bases). The ends were cut back, 2 bases at V and 7 bases at J, with 11 bases in the middle. The CDR3 has 13 amino acids. Germline V CDR1 and CDR2: LGHNT, FRNRAP. The CDR3 loop reads CASGLYPDSEAFF. DNA of the CDR3: TGTGCTAGTGGTTTGTACCCGGACAGTGAAGCTTTCTTT. Filled out from reference TRBV12-5 and TRBJ1-1, the complete variable domain reads DARVTQTPRHKVTEMGQEVTMRCQPILGHNTVFWYRQTMMQGLELLAYFRNRAPLDDSGMPKDRFSAEMPDATLATLKIQPSEPRDSAVYFCASGLYPDSEAFFGQGTRLTVV.

The chain combines TRBV2 with TRBJ2-1, with TRBD1 identical over 7 bases. There are 14 residues in the CDR3. CDR1 SNHLY and CDR2 FYNNEI come from the germline V gene. V trimming: 5 bases; J trimming: 6 bases; junction bases outside the gene matches: 7. DNA for the CDR3: TGTGCCAGCAGTCCGGTAGGGGGCGGCAATGAGCAGTTCTTC. Amino acids: CASSPVGGGNEQFF.

The J gene is TRBJ2-3, the V gene TRBV19, with D perhaps matching TRBD2 (7 bases). Trimming removed 3 bases at V and 4 bases at J, with 14 bases between. Germline CDR1 and CDR2: LNHDA and SQIVND (reference sequence). CDR3 size: 15 residues. CDR3 in DNA: TGTGCCAGTAGTATCCTGGCGGGGGCCTCAGATACGCAGTATTTT. This codes for CASSILAGASDTQYF.

The chain uses TRBV20-1 and TRBJ1-1, with 11 bases fitting TRBD1. V lost 3 bases, J lost 8 bases, and 26 bases stayed unmatched. The CDR3 length is 20 residues. Germline V gene lookup returns CDR1 DFQATT and CDR2 SNEGSKA (reference sequence). The CDR3: CSASKVLEFMRTGQGAEAFF. CDR3 DNA: TGCAGTGCTAGTAAGGTTTTAGAGTTCATGAGGACAGGACAGGGGGCGGAAGCTTTCTTT.

This chain uses TRBV11-2 with TRBJ1-2, with D unresolved. CDR3 length equals 14 residues. Trimming cost V 1 base and J 6 bases, with 12 bases left between them. Germline V CDR1 and CDR2: SGHAT, FQNNGV. The CDR3 DNA follows: TGTGCCAGCAGCTTAGTCTTGGGGAGGGATGGCTACACCTTC. Its translation: CASSLVLGRDGYTF.